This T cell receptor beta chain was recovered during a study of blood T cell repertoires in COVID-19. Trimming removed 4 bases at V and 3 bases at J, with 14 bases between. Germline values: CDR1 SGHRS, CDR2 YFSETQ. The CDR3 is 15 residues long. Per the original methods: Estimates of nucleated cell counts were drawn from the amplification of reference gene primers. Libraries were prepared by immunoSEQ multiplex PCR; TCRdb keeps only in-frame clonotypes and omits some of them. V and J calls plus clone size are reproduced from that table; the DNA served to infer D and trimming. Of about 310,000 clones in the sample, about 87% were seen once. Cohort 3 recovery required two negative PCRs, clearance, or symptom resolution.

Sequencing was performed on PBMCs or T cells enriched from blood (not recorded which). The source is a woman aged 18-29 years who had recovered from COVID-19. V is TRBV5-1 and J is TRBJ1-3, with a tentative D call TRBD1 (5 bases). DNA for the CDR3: TGCGCCAGCAGCCCGGCGGGGGTGGATGGAAACACCATATATTTT. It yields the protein CASSPAGVDGNTIYF.